The present T cell receptor beta chain was sequenced within a study of regulatory dendritic cells for organ transplantation. Concerning this clone: Its antigen is as yet unknown.

Clones were read by immunoSEQ multiplex PCR, and TCRdb kept only the in-frame ones, dropping some. Altogether 10,000 to 15,000 clones are present, over 85% being singletons, with the ten largest covering roughly 0.22%. Sorted subsets were CFSE-labeled and cultured approximately 5 days with allogeneic dendritic cells. V trimming: 0 bases; J trimming: 0 bases; junction bases outside the gene matches: 7. Germline V lookup: CDR1 LNHDA, CDR2 SQIVND (reference sequence). CDR3 size: 17 residues. This receptor was obtained from a human donor in good health. The chain couples TRBV19 to TRBJ1-2; TRBD1 agrees at 7 bases. Source material: naive CD8+ T cells from blood cultured with regulatory dendritic cells. Specified subset: CD45RA+ naive T cells. The CDR3 DNA sequence: TGTGCCAGTAGTATAGACGCCGAGACAGGGTCTAACTATGGCTACACCTTC. Its translation is CASSIDAETGSNYGYTF. The variable domain in full, completed from reference TRBV19 and TRBJ1-2, reads DGGITQSPKYLFRKEGQNVTLSCEQNLNHDAMYWYRQDPGQGLRLIYYSQIVNDFQKGDIAEGYSVSREKKESFPLTVTSAQKNPTAFYLCASSIDAETGSNYGYTFGSGTRLTVV.